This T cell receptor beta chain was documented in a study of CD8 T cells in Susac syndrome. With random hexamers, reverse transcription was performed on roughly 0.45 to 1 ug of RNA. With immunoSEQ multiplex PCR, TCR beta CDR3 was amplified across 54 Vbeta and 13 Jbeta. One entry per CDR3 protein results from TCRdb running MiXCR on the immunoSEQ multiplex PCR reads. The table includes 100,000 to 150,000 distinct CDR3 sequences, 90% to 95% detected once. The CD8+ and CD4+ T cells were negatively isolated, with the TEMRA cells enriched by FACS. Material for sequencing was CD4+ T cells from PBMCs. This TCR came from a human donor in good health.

This CDR3 is CASSPTLVSEQFF. The CDR3, as DNA: TGTGCCAGCAGCCCCACCCTAGTCAGTGAGCAGTTCTTC. The rearrangement links TRBV6-5 to TRBJ2-1; D remains ambiguous. The germline CDR1 and CDR2 sequences are MNHEY and SVGAGI. V dropped 6 bases and J dropped 9 bases, with 15 bases sitting between them. The CDR3 has 13 residues.